Presented here are 32 T cell receptor beta chains from one specimen sequenced in a study of post-analysis software for immune sequencing data. Study-level findings and limits: Compared with controls, patients had more of five or six TRBV segments, including TRBV5-6, TRBV5-1 and TRBV20-1.

Built from TCR beta cDNA, the libraries had unique molecular identifiers in them. TCRdb passed the PCR reads through MiXCR, listing each CDR3 protein once. The profile shows roughly 170,000 distinct CDR3 sequences, approximately 30% of them singletons. These TCRs' antigens remain unknown. The sample taken for sequencing was blood. These receptors all come from a girl aged 5 to 17 with multiple sclerosis.

Comments on this clonotype: This sequence may be a read error, since a much larger clone differs from it by one base. This chain links TRBV10-1 with TRBJ2-3, with 10 nucleotides matching TRBD2. Germline V gene sequence: CDR1 WNHNN, CDR2 SYGVQD (reference sequence). This CDR3 comprises 13 residues. The CDR3 reads CPSAGTSADTQYF. The CDR3 bases are TGCCCCAGCGCTGGGACTAGCGCAGATACGCAGTATTTT.

The V call is TRBV12-3 or TRBV12-4, the J call TRBJ1-5, with D perhaps TRBD1 (6 bases). CDR3 size: 12 residues. The V and J ends lost 6 bases and 7 bases respectively, with 10 bases between them. The CDR3 region is CASSTQGQPQHF. CDR3 sequence (DNA): TGTGCCAGCAGCACACAGGGCCAGCCCCAGCATTTT.

The chain employs TRBV7-9 and TRBJ2-1, with TRBD2 identical over 13 bases. The CDR3 sequence is 15 residues long. V was pared by 5 bases and J by 10 bases, with 8 bases of the junction left unmatched. The germline gives CDR1 SEHNR, CDR2 FQNEAQ (reference sequence). CDR3 loop: CASSLLAGGPGEQFF. DNA of the CDR3: TGTGCCAGCAGCCTACTAGCGGGAGGGCCAGGGGAGCAGTTCTTC.

This clonotype was counted at least ten times. The rearrangement links TRBV29-1 to TRBJ1-2; D uncertain. Trimming shortened V by 4 bases and J by 3 bases, and 3 bases separated the two germline ends. In germline, CDR1 is SQVTM, CDR2 ANQGSEA. The CDR3 contains 10 residues. The CDR3 reads CSVADYGYTF. CDR3 bases: TGCAGCGTTGCGGACTATGGCTACACCTTC.

In this sample, this clonotype turned up many times. This chain connects TRBV7-9 to TRBJ1-2; D gene ambiguous. Between the trimmed V and J ends, which lost 1 base and 2 bases, there was a span of 11 bases. Germline-derived CDR1 and CDR2 are SEHNR and FQNEAQ (reference sequence). This CDR3 contains 15 residues. CDR3 DNA sequence: TGTGCCAGCAGCTTAGTGCCTGGACTGAACTATGGCTACACCTTC. Its protein product is CASSLVPGLNYGYTF.

The chain combines TRBV2 with TRBJ1-2, with D perhaps matching TRBD1 (5 bases). Per the germline V gene, CDR1 is SNHLY and CDR2 is FYNNEI. This CDR3 comprises 15 residues. Trimming took 6 bases from V and 2 from J, leaving 16 bases between them. CDR3 loop: CASRPSGLLNYGYTF. The CDR3 DNA follows: TGTGCCAGCAGACCGTCGGGGCTGCTGAACTATGGCTACACCTTC.

This clonotype has only a few counts. The V call is TRBV20-1, the J call TRBJ2-4; the match to TRBD2 covers 8 bases. The CDR3 is made up of 14 amino acids. Germline assignment: CDR1 DFQATT and CDR2 SNEGSKA (reference sequence). V was pared by 8 bases and J by 1 base, with 7 bases of the junction left unmatched. The CDR3 coding sequence is TGCAGTTCCCCAGCGGGAGAGGCCAAAAACATTCAGTACTTC. Translating gives CSSPAGEAKNIQYF.

The chain combines TRBV29-1 with TRBJ1-1; D gene uncertain. Germline CDR1 and CDR2: SQVTM and ANQGSEA. The CDR3 totals 13 residues. The ends were cut back, 1 base at V and 3 bases at J, with 9 bases in the middle. CDR3 DNA: TGCAGCGTTGAAGGGGTGGGATACACTGAAGCTTTCTTT. Its protein is CSVEGVGYTEAFF.

Concerning this clonotype itself: This may come from a read error, since a much larger clone is one base off. CDR3 sequence reads: CASSPPGTSLYEQYF. CDR3 coding DNA: TGTGCCAGCAGCCCCCCCGGGACTAGTCTCTACGAGCAGTACTTC. V usage is TRBV6-2 or TRBV6-3 and J usage is TRBJ2-7, with 8 bases that match TRBD2. The CDR3 is 15 residues long. J gave up 3 bases and V 6 bases, and 10 bases lay outside the gene matches. Germline assignment: CDR1 MNHEY and CDR2 SVGEGT.

V gene TRBV6-5 combines with J gene TRBJ1-2; no firm D call. Germline lookup yields CDR1 MNHEY and CDR2 SVGAGI. The V end was cut by 6 bases, the J end by 0 bases, with 14 bases between. The CDR3 consists of 15 residues. CDR3 region: CASRKGVSSNYGYTF. The DNA of the CDR3 is TGTGCCAGCAGAAAGGGCGTCAGTTCTAACTATGGCTACACCTTC.

On this clonotype: This may stem from a read error, because a much larger clone lies one nucleotide away. The V and J genes are TRBV5-1 and TRBJ2-7; D may correspond to TRBD1 or TRBD2 (5 bases each). This CDR3 spans 17 amino acids. Trimming removed 1 base from V and 0 bases from J, with 17 bases in between. CDR1 and CDR2 (germline): SGHRS, YFSETQ. The chain's CDR3 is CASSLRPLDTSSYEQYF. The CDR3 DNA is TGCGCCAGCAGCTTGCGCCCTTTGGACACTAGCTCCTACGAGCAGTACTTC.

This chain joins TRBV9 and TRBJ1-1; no clear D gene. Trimming removed 4 bases from V and 0 bases from J, with 7 bases in between. The CDR3 runs 13 residues. Germline loops: CDR1 SGDLS, CDR2 YYNGEE. The CDR3 region has the DNA TGTGCCAGCAGCTCCGCAGTGAACACTGAAGCTTTCTTT. This translates into CASSSAVNTEAFF. Supplemented by reference TRBV9 and TRBJ1-1, the full variable domain reads DSGVTQTPKHLITATGQRVTLRCSPRSGDLSVYWYQQSLDQGLQFLIQYYNGEERAKGNILERFSAQQFPDLHSELNLSSLELGDSALYFCASSSAVNTEAFFGQGTRLTVV.

In this sample, this clonotype turned up many times. This chain links TRBV20-1 with TRBJ1-6, with 8 bases identical to TRBD1. The CDR3 is 12 residues long. Per germline, CDR1 DFQATT and CDR2 SNEGSKA (reference sequence). The junction had 5 bases not matched to a gene; V was cut back by 6 bases and J by 10 bases. This chain's CDR3 is CSAGQGESPLHF. For the CDR3, the DNA is TGCAGTGCCGGACAGGGTGAATCACCCCTCCACTTT.

J is TRBJ2-5 and V is TRBV19; D may correspond to TRBD1 or TRBD2 (5 bases each). Trimming shortened V by 6 bases and J by 5 bases, and 16 bases separated the two germline ends. The germline gives CDR1 LNHDA, CDR2 SQIVND (reference sequence). The CDR3 is 14 residues long. The CDR3 sequence is CASSLGTTRETQYF. DNA for the CDR3: TGTGCCAGTAGCCTCGGGACCACGAGGGAGACCCAGTACTTC.

This clonotype was recorded at least ten times. V and J are TRBV20-1 and TRBJ1-1; the D is unclear. Trimming took 3 bases from V and 2 from J, leaving 7 bases between them. Germline CDR1 and CDR2: DFQATT and SNEGSKA (reference sequence). CDR3 length: 12 amino acids. DNA for the CDR3: TGCAGTGCTAGCAGCACTAACACTGAAGCTTTCTTT. It codes for CSASSTNTEAFF.

On this clonotype itself: Just one base apart from a much larger clone, this may be a read error. The chain uses TRBV20-1 and TRBJ2-7, with D uncertain. The V gene's germline CDR1 is DFQATT and CDR2 SNEGSKA (reference sequence). This CDR3 region has 13 residues. Trimming removed 3 bases from V and 7 bases from J, with 16 bases in between. This CDR3 is CSARGGRRDEQYF. CDR3 in DNA: TGCAGTGCTAGGGGTGGGCGTAGGGATGAGCAGTACTTC.

This clonotype was detected a few times. The chain joins TRBV3-1 to TRBJ1-1; 8 bases are a match to TRBD1. Germline values: CDR1 LGHDT, CDR2 YNNKEL (reference sequence). The CDR3 is made up of 15 amino acids. After removal of 4 bases from V and 2 bases from J, the junction contained 6 bases not matched to a gene. The CDR3 is CASSRRQGINTEAFF. The DNA of the CDR3 is TGTGCCAGCAGCCGGAGACAGGGGATAAACACTGAAGCTTTCTTT.

With regard to this clonotype: A much larger clone differs from this one at a single base, so this may be a read error. The genes are TRBV5-1 and TRBJ2-7; D may be TRBD1 (5 bases). Deletions cut 4 bases from V and 3 bases from J, with 23 bases between. CDR3 length: 17 amino acids. Germline V gene data show CDR1 as SGHRS and CDR2 as YFSETQ. The CDR3 nucleotides read TGCGCCAGCAGCCCCAGAAGGGGTCCGACCATTATCTACGAGCAGTACTTC. This gives the protein CASSPRRGPTIIYEQYF.

This clonotype was detected a few times. The rearrangement links TRBV29-1 to TRBJ2-1; no clear D gene. The J call may be in error: the DNA end matches TRBJ2-7 better. CDR3 length equals 16 residues. Per germline, CDR1 SQVTM and CDR2 ANQGSEA. CDR3 sequence (DNA): TGCAGCGTTGAAGAAGGTCAGAAGAGCTCCTACGATGAGCAGTACTTC. Its translation: CSVEEGQKSSYDEQYF.

In regard to this clonotype: A read error may be the cause here, since a much bigger clone is one base away. The chain combines TRBV12-3 or TRBV12-4 with TRBJ2-1; 7 positions match TRBD2. Trimming took 6 bases from V and 4 from J; bases not matched to a gene: 9. This CDR3 is 15 amino acids long. The CDR3 region is CASSKTSRSYNEQFF. The CDR3 DNA reads as TGTGCCAGCAGCAAGACTAGCAGGAGTTACAATGAGCAGTTCTTC.

This clonotype has a handful of counts. This chain joins TRBV5-1 and TRBJ2-1; possibly TRBD1 for D (5 bases). The CDR3 runs 13 residues. Germline V gene lookup returns CDR1 SGHRS and CDR2 YFSETQ. Trimming removed 3 bases from V and 4 bases from J, with 8 bases in between. The CDR3 region has the DNA TGCGCCAGCAGCTCGCCAGGGTACAATGAGCAGTTCTTC. It specifies CASSSPGYNEQFF.

The chain combines TRBV5-1 with TRBJ1-1; D remains ambiguous. Trimming removed 4 bases from V and 10 bases from J, with 26 bases in between. This CDR3 region has 16 residues. The germline gives CDR1 SGHRS, CDR2 YFSETQ. The chain's CDR3 is CASSPRMLAVTPGAFF. The CDR3 DNA is TGCGCCAGCAGCCCCCGAATGCTGGCGGTCACGCCTGGAGCTTTCTTT. Together with reference TRBV5-1 and TRBJ1-1, the CDR3 gives the full variable domain: KAGVTQTPRYLIKTRGQQVTLSCSPISGHRSVSWYQQTPGQGLQFLFEYFSETQRNKGNFPGRFSGRQFSNSRSEMNVSTLELGDSALYLCASSPRMLAVTPGAFFGQGTRLTVV.

The J gene is TRBJ2-3, the V gene TRBV29-1; D uncertain. CDR1 is SQVTM, CDR2 ANQGSEA, per germline. The CDR3 has 14 residues. Trimming left V 4 bases short and J 2 bases short, with 13 bases between. CDR3 coding DNA: TGCAGCGTTGGGCAACTGATAAACACAGATACGCAGTATTTT. It specifies CSVGQLINTDTQYF.

This clonotype was detected ten times or more. The chain employs TRBV20-1 and TRBJ2-7; D possibly matches TRBD1 or TRBD2 (5 bases each). The CDR3 has 14 amino acids. V lost 3 bases to trimming and J lost 4 bases, with 16 bases between them. Germline-derived CDR1 and CDR2 are DFQATT and SNEGSKA (reference sequence). CDR3 sequence: CSARAPRDRYEQYF. The CDR3 DNA reads TGCAGTGCTAGGGCCCCCAGGGACCGATACGAGCAGTACTTC.

The chain uses TRBV3-1 and TRBJ2-3; 10 bases fit TRBD2. The CDR3 runs 21 residues. With 0 bases clipped from V and 1 base from J, the junction kept 16 bases outside the gene matches. The V gene's germline CDR1 is LGHDT and CDR2 YNNKEL (reference sequence). CDR3 in DNA: TGTGCCAGCAGCCAAGAGGGAGGGCTAGCGGGAGCCACGGGAGGCACAGATACGCAGTATTTT. This codes for CASSQEGGLAGATGGTDTQYF.

The rearrangement links TRBV20-1 to TRBJ1-1; 10 bases agree with TRBD1. Germline values: CDR1 DFQATT, CDR2 SNEGSKA (reference sequence). The CDR3 runs to 13 residues. V shed 6 bases, J shed 6 bases, and the junction held 7 bases outside the gene matches. The chain's CDR3 is CSAKTGGGPEAFF. The CDR3 DNA reads as TGCAGTGCCAAGACAGGGGGCGGGCCTGAAGCTTTCTTT.

This clonotype was found many times. This chain connects TRBV4-2 to TRBJ2-1, with 11 bases that match TRBD1. Germline V gene sequence: CDR1 LGHNA, CDR2 YNFKEQ. V trimming: 8 bases; J trimming: 0 bases; junction bases outside the gene matches: 9. CDR3 length equals 17 residues. CDR3: CASSDRGQASSYNEQFF. CDR3 DNA sequence: TGTGCCAGCTCGGACAGGGGGCAGGCAAGCTCCTACAATGAGCAGTTCTTC.

CDR3 sequence reads: CASSPRTSGSPTYEQYF. The CDR3 coding sequence is TGCGCCAGCAGCCCCCGGACTAGCGGGAGTCCCACCTACGAGCAGTACTTC. The gene calls are TRBV5-1 and TRBJ2-7, with 13 bases that match TRBD2. In germline, CDR1 is SGHRS, CDR2 YFSETQ. The V gene end was trimmed by 4 bases and the J gene end by 2 bases; junction bases not matched to a gene: 9. The CDR3 covers 17 residues.

The chain combines TRBV12-3 or TRBV12-4 with TRBJ2-1; no clear D. CDR3 length: 12 residues. Trimming left V 5 bases short and J 3 bases short, with 5 bases between. The CDR3, as DNA: TGTGCCAGCAGTACCCACTACAATGAGCAGTTCTTC. Translation: CASSTHYNEQFF.

Note on this clonotype: A single base separates this from a much larger clone, so it may be a read error. The chain is built from TRBV12-3 or TRBV12-4 and TRBJ2-5, with 7 bases matching TRBD2. This CDR3 region has 14 residues. CDR3 sequence: CASSPTGTTEAQYF. The CDR3 DNA sequence: TGTGCCAGCAGTCCTACCGGGACTACAGAGGCCCAGTACTTC.

This clonotype was observed a handful of times. This chain joins TRBV7-9 and TRBJ2-7, with a possible D match to TRBD2 (7 bases). Trimming shortened V by 1 base and J by 2 bases, and 9 bases separated the two germline ends. The CDR3 sequence is 14 residues long. In germline, CDR1 is SEHNR, CDR2 FQNEAQ (reference sequence). CDR3 sequence: CASSLGGGPYEQYF. DNA of the CDR3: TGTGCCAGCAGCTTAGGGGGGGGGCCCTACGAGCAGTACTTC.

This clonotype was observed a few times. The J gene is TRBJ1-6, the V gene TRBV2; D remains unclear. From germline, CDR1 is SNHLY and CDR2 FYNNEI. There are 13 residues in the CDR3. Deletions cut 6 bases from V and 3 bases from J, with 6 bases between. CDR3: CASRADYNSPLHF. CDR3 nucleotides: TGTGCCAGCAGGGCAGACTATAATTCACCCCTCCACTTT.